Following are 17 T cell receptor beta chains from one sample sequenced in a study of Graves' ophthalmopathy and Graves' hyperthyroidism. Amplification of the TCR beta CDR3 regions used RNA transcripts (as template). HTBI-primed RT-PCR formed the first round, and a multiplex PCR formed the second. TCRdb reprocessed the multiplex PCR reads via MiXCR and lists one record per CDR3 protein. The sample includes about 200,000 distinct CDR3 sequences, 25% to 35% of them seen just once. Input material: peripheral blood. The receptor set was obtained from a man aged 45-65 years with Graves' ophthalmopathy.

This clonotype was seen repeatedly, ten times or more. The chain couples TRBV29-1 to TRBJ1-3; 7 bases match TRBD1. CDR1 is SQVTM and CDR2 is ANQGSEA in the germline V gene. The V gene end was trimmed by 7 bases and the J gene end by 0 bases; junction bases not matched to a gene: 9. The CDR3 runs to 15 residues. Here the CDR3 reads CSARTGILSGNTIYF. CDR3 in DNA: TGCAGCGCGCGGACAGGAATTCTCTCTGGAAACACCATATATTTT.

The J gene is TRBJ2-5, the V gene TRBV24-1; D is ambiguous. The CDR3 is made up of 13 amino acids. Germline-derived CDR1 and CDR2 are KGHDR and SFDVKD. Trimming took 3 bases from V and 6 from J, leaving 10 bases between them. As DNA, the CDR3 is TGTGCCACCAGTGATCCCCGTAGGCAGACCCAGTACTTC. This codes for CATSDPRRQTQYF.

This clonotype has more than one count but fewer than ten. The gene calls are TRBV28 and TRBJ2-7; D gene ambiguous. The CDR3 spans 12 residues. Trimming took off 7 bases at V and 1 base at J, with 8 bases between the two ends. Germline lookup yields CDR1 MDHEN and CDR2 SYDVKM. DNA of the CDR3: TGTGCCAGCATCAGTAGGTCCTACGAGCAGTACTTC. Amino acids: CASISRSYEQYF.

This clonotype was observed many times. J is TRBJ2-4 and V is TRBV20-1; D remains ambiguous. V lost 3 bases, J lost 7 bases, and 10 bases lay in between. In germline, CDR1 is DFQATT, CDR2 SNEGSKA (reference sequence). The CDR3 loop spans 12 amino acids. The CDR3 loop is CSASESKNIQYF. DNA of the CDR3: TGCAGTGCTAGTGAATCGAAGAACATTCAGTACTTC.

This chain joins TRBV6-5 and TRBJ2-7; the match to TRBD1 covers 7 bases. CDR3 size: 16 residues. From germline, CDR1 is MNHEY and CDR2 SVGAGI. V shed 4 bases, J shed 4 bases, and the junction held 13 bases outside the gene matches. For the CDR3, the DNA is TGTGCCAGCAGTTGGGGGACAGCCTTACTTTCGTACGAGCAGTACTTC. It encodes CASSWGTALLSYEQYF.

This chain connects TRBV6-1 to TRBJ2-5, with TRBD1 identical over 8 bases. The ends lost 1 base at V and 4 bases at J; junction bases unmatched: 2. The CDR3 covers 14 residues. Germline assignment: CDR1 MNHNS and CDR2 SASEGT. The CDR3 sequence is CASSEGRGRETQYF. In nucleotides, the CDR3 is TGTGCCAGCAGTGAAGGCAGGGGGCGAGAGACCCAGTACTTC.

The table lists this clonotype with many counts. The chain is built from TRBV7-9 and TRBJ1-5; D is unresolved. Trimming shortened V by 1 base and J by 6 bases, and 10 bases separated the two germline ends. There are 14 residues in the CDR3. Germline CDR1 and CDR2: SEHNR and FQNEAQ (reference sequence). The chain's CDR3 is CASSLEVAGQPQHF. In nucleotides, the CDR3 is TGTGCCAGCAGCTTAGAAGTAGCGGGTCAGCCCCAGCATTTT.

Many counts were recorded for this clonotype. This sequence joins TRBV12-3 or TRBV12-4 and TRBJ1-1; no clear D. The CDR3 consists of 14 residues. Trimming pared 7 bases from V and 5 bases from J, leaving 17 bases between. CDR3 in amino acids: CASTLGEIETEAFF. The CDR3 region has the DNA TGTGCCAGCACCCTGGGCGAGATCGAAACTGAAGCTTTCTTT.

This chain connects TRBV7-2 to TRBJ2-5, with D maybe TRBD1 (6 bases). The germline CDR1 and CDR2 sequences are SGHTA and FQGNSA. V was pared by 7 bases and J by 3 bases, with 21 bases between. The CDR3 sequence is 16 residues long. CDR3 bases: TGTGCCAGCACCAAAGACCGGTGGCAGGGGAAAGAGACCCAGTACTTC. This gives the protein CASTKDRWQGKETQYF.

The table lists this clonotype with many counts. V is TRBV12-3 or TRBV12-4 and J is TRBJ1-3, with TRBD1 identical over 9 bases. Trimming cost V 6 bases and J 1 base; bases outside gene matches: 7. This CDR3 region has 16 residues. CDR3 bases: TGTGCCAGCAGCCTGACAGGGGGGATATCTGGAAACACCATATATTTT. Protein product: CASSLTGGISGNTIYF.

This clonotype was detected ten times or more. The V call is TRBV19, the J call TRBJ1-2; no definite D call. The V end lost 3 bases, the J end lost 2 bases, and 10 bases lay between the germline ends. CDR1 is LNHDA and CDR2 is SQIVND in the germline V gene (reference sequence). The CDR3 spans 14 residues. This CDR3 is CASSIPHRNYGYTF. The DNA for the CDR3 is TGTGCCAGTAGTATTCCCCACAGAAACTATGGCTACACCTTC.

The rearrangement links TRBV6-2 or TRBV6-3 to TRBJ2-7; D is ambiguous. CDR3 size: 14 residues. Germline CDR1 reads MNHEY; CDR2 reads SVGEGT. V was clipped by 7 bases and J by 0 bases, with 13 bases between them. CDR3 nucleotides: TGTGCCAGCACCTTACAGAGACTCTCCTACGAGCAGTACTTC. Amino acids: CASTLQRLSYEQYF.

The sample holds many counts of this clonotype. V usage is TRBV27 and J usage is TRBJ2-4, with D uncertain. Germline V gene lookup returns CDR1 MNHEY and CDR2 SMNVEV (reference sequence). Trimming removed 8 bases at V and 7 bases at J, with 18 bases between. CDR3 size: 14 residues. The CDR3 sequence: CASSPPTSRNIQYF. Here the CDR3 DNA reads TGTGCCAGCTCACCACCGACATCCCGGAACATTCAGTACTTC.

This clonotype was counted a single time. The genes are TRBV6-2 or TRBV6-3 and TRBJ2-2; the match to TRBD1 covers 11 bases. CDR1 MNHEY and CDR2 SVGEGT come from the germline V gene. V lost 5 bases and J lost 7; bases outside the gene matches: 6. This CDR3 contains 15 residues. The CDR3 reads CASSDRDRGIGELFF. CDR3 bases: TGTGCCAGCAGTGACCGGGACAGGGGGATCGGGGAGCTGTTTTTT.

The chain employs TRBV6-1 and TRBJ1-2, with D tentatively TRBD1 (6 bases). The CDR3 has 15 amino acids. V lost 6 bases, J lost 4 bases, and 18 bases lay in between. Germline loops: CDR1 MNHNS, CDR2 SASEGT. The CDR3 spells CASSLDQTGLYGYTF. The CDR3 DNA follows: TGTGCCAGCAGCCTCGATCAGACAGGTCTCTATGGCTACACCTTC.

This chain uses TRBV6-1 with TRBJ1-1, with D hard to call. CDR3 length: 11 amino acids. Trimming shortened V by 6 bases and J by 5 bases, and 7 bases separated the two germline ends. Germline V gene sequence: CDR1 MNHNS, CDR2 SASEGT. The CDR3 protein is CASRARTEAFF. The CDR3 DNA reads as TGTGCCAGCAGAGCTAGGACTGAAGCTTTCTTT.

This clonotype was picked up a small number of times. The rearrangement joins TRBV29-1 to TRBJ1-5; 7 bases are a match to TRBD1. CDR3 length: 14 residues. Germline CDR1 reads SQVTM; CDR2 reads ANQGSEA. V dropped 6 bases and J dropped 0; count of bases not matched to a gene: 5. The CDR3 nucleotides are TGCAGCGTGTCCGGGACAGCTAGCAATCAGCCCCAGCATTTT. This encodes CSVSGTASNQPQHF.